One and the same sample provided the 23 T cell receptor beta chains below, sequenced in a study of shared clonotypes between healthy human individuals. TCRdb keeps only in-frame clones here, not all; method: immunoSEQ multiplex PCR. The sample records over 1.4 million clones, 95% to 97% being singletons. Material: naive CD4+ T cells sorted from blood. Stated subset: CD45RA+ positively selected. The receptors stem from a man aged 25-45 years in good health.

The chain employs TRBV11-2 and TRBJ2-7; 11 nucleotides align to TRBD2. With 1 base clipped from V and 3 bases from J, the junction kept 5 bases outside the gene matches. CDR3 length: 16 residues. Germline CDR1 is SGHAT and CDR2 is FQNNGV. Here the CDR3 reads CASSLAALAGDYEQYF. The CDR3, as DNA: TGTGCCAGCAGCTTAGCCGCACTAGCGGGAGACTACGAGCAGTACTTC.

The chain couples TRBV19 to TRBJ2-7, with D perhaps TRBD1 or TRBD2 (5 bases each). Between the trimmed V and J ends, which lost 5 bases and 1 base, there was a span of 12 bases. CDR1 and CDR2 (germline): LNHDA, SQIVND (reference sequence). The CDR3 consists of 14 residues. The CDR3 spells CASSGRDGSYEQYF. Written as DNA, the CDR3 is TGTGCCAGTAGTGGTCGGGACGGATCCTACGAGCAGTACTTC. Based on the CDR3 plus reference TRBV19 and TRBJ2-7, the full variable domain is DGGITQSPKYLFRKEGQNVTLSCEQNLNHDAMYWYRQDPGQGLRLIYYSQIVNDFQKGDIAEGYSVSREKKESFPLTVTSAQKNPTAFYLCASSGRDGSYEQYFGPGTRLTVT.

The chain carries TRBV10-3 and TRBJ1-2, with 7 positions matching TRBD1. Germline CDR1 and CDR2: ENHRY and SYGVKD. The trim removed 5 bases at V and 4 bases at J, leaving 4 bases unmatched. The CDR3 loop spans 13 amino acids. The CDR3 coding sequence is TGTGCCATCAGTACAGGGGACCTCTATGGCTACACCTTC. It codes for CAISTGDLYGYTF.

This chain uses TRBV4-1 with TRBJ1-2; 7 bases match TRBD1. The ends lost 2 bases at V and 7 bases at J; junction bases unmatched: 13. The germline gives CDR1 MGHRA, CDR2 YSYEKL. The CDR3 is 16 residues long. The CDR3 bases are TGCGCCAGCAGCCAAATGCTAACACCAGACAGGGCTGGCTACACCTTC. Translating it yields CASSQMLTPDRAGYTF.

This sequence joins TRBV5-1 and TRBJ1-2; the D is unclear. Deletions cut 4 bases from V and 2 bases from J, with 6 bases between. CDR3 size: 12 residues. The germline V gene encodes CDR1 SGHRS and CDR2 YFSETQ. The CDR3 spells CASSAENYGYTF. The CDR3 DNA reads TGCGCCAGCAGCGCAGAGAACTATGGCTACACCTTC.

The J gene is TRBJ2-3, the V gene TRBV4-2; tentatively, D is TRBD1 (6 bases). CDR1 and CDR2 from the germline V gene are LGHNA and YNFKEQ. The germline V and J ends were trimmed by 2 bases and 3 bases, with 15 bases remaining between them. CDR3 length: 16 amino acids. This CDR3 is CASSQHTGYRTDTQYF. The CDR3 DNA follows: TGTGCCAGCAGCCAACATACAGGGTATCGGACAGATACGCAGTATTTT.

The rearrangement uses TRBV27 and TRBJ2-1, with D possibly being TRBD1 (5 bases). V was pared by 2 bases and J by 11 bases, with 10 bases between. CDR3 size: 12 residues. CDR1 is MNHEY, CDR2 SMNVEV, per germline (reference sequence). The CDR3 region is CASSLIRDKQFF. CDR3 nucleotides: TGTGCCAGCAGTTTAATCAGGGATAAGCAGTTCTTC.

V and J are TRBV6-5 and TRBJ2-1, with TRBD2 identical over 13 bases. The trim removed 7 bases at V and 7 bases at J, leaving 4 bases unmatched. The CDR3 runs 14 residues. From germline, CDR1 is MNHEY and CDR2 SVGAGI. The CDR3 loop reads CASNMGLAGNEQFF. The CDR3 DNA is TGTGCCAGCAATATGGGACTAGCGGGGAATGAGCAGTTCTTC.

This clone was seen once. The chain is built from TRBV10-2 and TRBJ1-2; D is ambiguous. The CDR3 spans 13 residues. The V end lost 6 bases, the J end lost 2 bases, and 10 bases lay between the germline ends. Germline V gene data show CDR1 as WSHSY and CDR2 as SAAADI. The CDR3 spells CASSQQNNYGYTF. The CDR3 nucleotides are TGCGCCAGCAGCCAACAGAACAACTATGGCTACACCTTC.

The V gene is TRBV5-6, the J gene TRBJ2-7; weak D call: TRBD1 (5 bases). This CDR3 contains 14 residues. Trimming cost V 1 base and J 2 bases, with 10 bases left between them. Germline V gives CDR1 SGHDT, CDR2 YYEEEE. CDR3 region: CASSLTGPTYEQYF. DNA of the CDR3: TGTGCCAGCAGCTTGACAGGACCAACCTACGAGCAGTACTTC.

V usage is TRBV28 and J usage is TRBJ1-4; TRBD1 matches 8 bases. CDR1 is MDHEN, CDR2 SYDVKM, per germline. V shed 5 bases and J 4 bases; nucleotides not matched to a gene: 6. The length of the CDR3 is 15 residues. For the CDR3, the DNA is TGTGCCAGCAGTCCGGGAGGACAGGGTAATGAAAAACTGTTTTTT. Its translation: CASSPGGQGNEKLFF. Supplemented by reference TRBV28 and TRBJ1-4, the full variable domain reads DVKVTQSSRYLVKRTGEKVFLECVQDMDHENMFWYRQDPGLGLRLIYFSYDVKMKEKGDIPEGYSVSREKKERFSLILESASTNQTSMYLCASSPGGQGNEKLFFGSGTQLSVL.

This chain uses TRBV5-6 with TRBJ1-5; D is unclear. CDR1 is SGHDT, CDR2 YYEEEE, per germline. The CDR3 loop spans 15 amino acids. Trimming took 0 bases from V and 0 from J, leaving 7 bases between them. CDR3 region: CASSLGGNSNQPQHF. CDR3 sequence (DNA): TGTGCCAGCAGCTTGGGAGGGAATAGCAATCAGCCCCAGCATTTT.

The rearrangement joins TRBV28 to TRBJ2-1, with a weak D call TRBD2 (6 bases). Per the germline V gene, CDR1 is MDHEN and CDR2 is SYDVKM. The length of the CDR3 is 13 residues. V was shortened by 10 bases and J by 9 bases, with 19 bases between the two germline ends. CDR3 bases: TGTGCCATCCAGGAGGGAGGCCCCCGTGAGCAGTTCTTC. The encoded protein is CAIQEGGPREQFF.

The J gene is TRBJ2-5, the V gene TRBV7-3; D is unclear. This CDR3 is built from 13 residues. Trimming left V 2 bases short and J 4 bases short, with 8 bases between. CDR1 SGHTA and CDR2 FQGTGA come from the germline V gene. The CDR3 DNA sequence: TGTGCCAGCAGCTTATCGTTTAGAGAGACCCAGTACTTC. The encoded protein is CASSLSFRETQYF.

In this sample, this clone turned up once. This chain uses TRBV9 with TRBJ1-5; D is uncertain. The germline CDR1 and CDR2 sequences are SGDLS and YYNGEE. Trimming took 1 base from V and 7 from J, leaving 9 bases between them. This CDR3 region has 13 residues. The CDR3 loop is CASSVSVDQPQHF. CDR3 sequence (DNA): TGTGCCAGCAGCGTATCCGTAGACCAGCCCCAGCATTTT.

The V and J genes are TRBV18 and TRBJ2-1, with a tentative D call TRBD2 (6 bases). Germline CDR1 KGHSH, CDR2 LQKENI. Trimming left V 4 bases short and J 4 bases short, with 8 bases between. The CDR3 runs to 13 residues. Here the CDR3 DNA reads TGTGCCAGCTCACTCGGGACTTACAATGAGCAGTTCTTC. It codes for CASSLGTYNEQFF. The full variable domain, in which reference TRBV18 and TRBJ2-1 provide the parts outside the CDR3, is NAGVMQNPRHLVRRRGQEARLRCSPMKGHSHVYWYRQLPEEGLKFMVYLQKENIIDESGMPKERFSAEFPKEGPSILRIQQVVRGDSAAYFCASSLGTYNEQFFGPGTRLTVL.

This chain links TRBV4-1 with TRBJ2-7; 10 positions agree with TRBD1. In germline, CDR1 is MGHRA, CDR2 YSYEKL. This CDR3 has 14 residues. V dropped 3 bases and J dropped 3; count of bases not matched to a gene: 2. CDR3 protein: CASSHGQGDYEQYF. The DNA of the CDR3 is TGCGCCAGCAGCCACGGACAGGGGGACTACGAGCAGTACTTC.

The chain has TRBV2 and TRBJ1-5, with D unresolved. V gave up 7 bases and J gave up 1 base, with 14 bases separating them. CDR3 length: 15 residues. The germline CDR1 and CDR2 sequences are SNHLY and FYNNEI. This CDR3 reads CASKSQANSNQPQHF. CDR3 bases: TGTGCCAGCAAGAGCCAGGCAAACAGCAATCAGCCCCAGCATTTT.

This chain uses TRBV29-1 with TRBJ1-2; D is uncertain. Germline CDR1 reads SQVTM; CDR2 reads ANQGSEA. Trimming removed 0 bases at V and 2 bases at J, with 10 bases between. CDR3 length: 14 residues. DNA for the CDR3: TGCAGCGTTGAAGATCGAGGAGGCAACTATGGCTACACCTTC. Protein product: CSVEDRGGNYGYTF.

This chain links TRBV7-9 with TRBJ2-5, with 7 positions matching TRBD2. V lost 5 bases, J lost 5 bases, and 8 bases stayed unmatched. Germline values: CDR1 SEHNR, CDR2 FQNEAQ (reference sequence). The CDR3 is 14 residues long. CDR3 sequence: CASSPSAGVETQYF. The CDR3 DNA follows: TGTGCCAGCAGCCCTTCGGCGGGAGTTGAGACCCAGTACTTC.

This clone has a single count. The chain has TRBV6-1 and TRBJ1-3; tentatively, D is TRBD1 (5 bases). Germline-derived CDR1 and CDR2 are MNHNS and SASEGT. Trimming removed 4 bases at V and 0 bases at J, with 16 bases between. This CDR3 has 17 residues. The CDR3 nucleotides read TGTGCCAGCAGTGCTTTAGGGGAGGCCATCTCTGGAAACACCATATATTTT. Its protein is CASSALGEAISGNTIYF.

The chain has TRBV28 and TRBJ2-7; unclear D gene. Germline V gives CDR1 MDHEN, CDR2 SYDVKM. The CDR3 is 14 amino acids. V was trimmed by 1 base and J by 4 bases, leaving 11 bases between them. In nucleotides, the CDR3 is TGTGCCAGCAGTTTATTCAGGTTGAAGTACGAGCAGTACTTC. It specifies CASSLFRLKYEQYF.

The chain uses TRBV19 and TRBJ2-3; D is possibly TRBD2 (5 bases). From germline, CDR1 is LNHDA and CDR2 SQIVND (reference sequence). Trimming removed 6 bases at V and 1 base at J, with 11 bases between. The CDR3 spans 14 residues. The CDR3 DNA reads TGTGCCAGTAGCCGGGGTGGGGGCACAGATACGCAGTATTTT. This encodes CASSRGGGTDTQYF.